This T cell receptor (beta chain) was sequenced during a study of cytomegalovirus exposure and HLA in healthy donors. Profiled with immunoSEQ multiplex PCR; TCRdb holds only in-frame clones, not every one. Altogether hundreds of thousands of clones are present, 86% being singletons, with the ten largest covering 0.83%. CDR3 length: 15 residues. The germline gives CDR1 MDHEN, CDR2 SYDVKM. Trimming cost V 3 bases and J 0 bases, with 8 bases left between them. The receptor's source is a young woman in good health and CMV-seronegative. J is TRBJ1-4 and V is TRBV28, with D possibly TRBD1 on 5 matching bases. The sequenced sample was PBMCs. CDR3 sequence reads: CASSFDRPTNEKLFF. In DNA, the CDR3 is TGTGCCAGCAGTTTCGACAGACCAACTAATGAAAAACTGTTTTTT. The full variable domain, rest sourced from reference TRBV28 and TRBJ1-4, is DVKVTQSSRYLVKRTGEKVFLECVQDMDHENMFWYRQDPGLGLRLIYFSYDVKMKEKGDIPEGYSVSREKKERFSLILESASTNQTSMYLCASSFDRPTNEKLFFGSGTQLSVL.